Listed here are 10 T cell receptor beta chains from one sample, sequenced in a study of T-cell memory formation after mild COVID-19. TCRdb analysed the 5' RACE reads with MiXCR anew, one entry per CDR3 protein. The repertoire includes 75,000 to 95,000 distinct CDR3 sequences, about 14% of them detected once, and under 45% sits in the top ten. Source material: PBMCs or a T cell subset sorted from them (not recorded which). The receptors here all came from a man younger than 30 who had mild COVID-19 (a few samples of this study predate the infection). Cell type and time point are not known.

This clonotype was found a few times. The CDR3 reads CATSRARDEQFF. The CDR3 DNA reads TGTGCCACCAGCAGAGCAAGGGATGAGCAGTTCTTC. This rearrangement joins TRBV15 to TRBJ2-1; D is unresolved. Between the trimmed V and J ends, which lost 1 base and 8 bases, there was a span of 6 bases. This CDR3 is 12 amino acids long. The germline V gene has CDR1 LNHNV and CDR2 YYDKDF (reference sequence).

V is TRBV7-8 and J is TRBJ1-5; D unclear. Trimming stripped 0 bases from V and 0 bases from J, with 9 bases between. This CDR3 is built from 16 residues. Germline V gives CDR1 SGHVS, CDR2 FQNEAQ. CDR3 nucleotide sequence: TGTGCCAGCAGCTTAGCCCCGGGCTATAGCAATCAGCCCCAGCATTTT. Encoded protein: CASSLAPGYSNQPQHF.

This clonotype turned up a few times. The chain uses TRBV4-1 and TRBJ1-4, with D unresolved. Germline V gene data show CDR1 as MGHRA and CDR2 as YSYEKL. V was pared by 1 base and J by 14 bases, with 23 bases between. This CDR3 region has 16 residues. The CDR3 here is CASSQVSGGRYLGLFF. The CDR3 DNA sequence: TGCGCCAGCAGCCAAGTGTCAGGAGGCCGATATTTAGGTCTGTTTTTT.

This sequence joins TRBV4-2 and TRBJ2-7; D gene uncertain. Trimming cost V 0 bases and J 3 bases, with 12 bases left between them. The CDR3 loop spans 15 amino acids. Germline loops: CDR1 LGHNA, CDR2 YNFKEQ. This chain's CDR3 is CASSQEDSVSYEQYF. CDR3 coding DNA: TGTGCCAGCAGCCAAGAGGATAGTGTAAGCTACGAGCAGTACTTC.

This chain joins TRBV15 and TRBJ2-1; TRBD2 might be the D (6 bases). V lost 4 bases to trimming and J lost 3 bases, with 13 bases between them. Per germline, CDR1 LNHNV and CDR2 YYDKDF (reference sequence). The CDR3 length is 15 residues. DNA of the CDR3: TGTGCCACCAGCACACAAAGGGAGGTCTACAATGAGCAGTTCTTC. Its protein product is CATSTQREVYNEQFF.

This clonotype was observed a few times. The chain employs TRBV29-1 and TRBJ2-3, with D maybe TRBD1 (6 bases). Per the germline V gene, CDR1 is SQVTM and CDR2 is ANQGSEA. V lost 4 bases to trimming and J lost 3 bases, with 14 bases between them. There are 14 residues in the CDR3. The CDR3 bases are TGCAGCGTTGGAACAGGGAAGTGGACAGATACGCAGTATTTT. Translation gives CSVGTGKWTDTQYF.

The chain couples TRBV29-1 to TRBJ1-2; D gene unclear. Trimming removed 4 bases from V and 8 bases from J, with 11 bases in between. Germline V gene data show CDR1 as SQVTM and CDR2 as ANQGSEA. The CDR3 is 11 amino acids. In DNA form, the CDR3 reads TGCAGCGTTGGACTCCCGGAGGGCTACACCTTC. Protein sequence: CSVGLPEGYTF.

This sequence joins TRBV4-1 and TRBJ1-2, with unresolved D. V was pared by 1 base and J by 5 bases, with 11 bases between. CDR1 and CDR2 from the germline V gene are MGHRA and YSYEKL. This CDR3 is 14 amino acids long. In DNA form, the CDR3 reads TGCGCCAGCAGCCAAGTAGTAACCCAATATGGCTACACCTTC. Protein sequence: CASSQVVTQYGYTF.

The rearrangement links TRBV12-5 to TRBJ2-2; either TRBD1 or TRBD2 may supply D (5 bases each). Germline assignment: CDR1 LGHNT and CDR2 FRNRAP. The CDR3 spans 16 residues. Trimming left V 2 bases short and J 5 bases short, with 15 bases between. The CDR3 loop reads CASGLSTLGTTGELFF. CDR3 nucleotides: TGTGCTAGTGGTTTGTCCACGCTCGGGACGACCGGGGAGCTGTTTTTT.

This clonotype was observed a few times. The CDR3 nucleotides read TGTGCCAGCAGTTTTTCTGGGGCGACTGAAGCTTTCTTT. It is translated as CASSFSGATEAFF. The chain joins TRBV12-3 or TRBV12-4 to TRBJ1-1; maybe TRBD1 (5 bases). V was shortened by 3 bases and J by 5 bases, with 10 bases between the two germline ends. There are 13 residues in the CDR3.